Listed below are T cell receptor beta chains from one sample, sequenced in a study of neoadjuvant anti-PD-1 for oral cavity cancer. TCRdb's copy holds only in-frame clones and misses some; the assay was immunoSEQ multiplex PCR. The sample lists some 70,000 clones, 70% to 90% occurring once. Sequences were derived from PBMCs, sampled after nivolumab (anti-PD-1) treatment. The receptors here all came from a person between 35 and 79 years old with oral cavity squamous cell carcinoma. Both conserved end residues are part of each CDR3. A D gene is named only where the DNA matches it firmly. Clone size appears in some rows only: once, few, many, or a class for an expanded clone.

TRBJ1-5 | . | TRBV19 | . | CASSITREPRQPQHF | TGTGCCAGTAGTATAACCAGGGAGCCTCGACAGCCCCAGCATTTT
TRBJ2-2 | . | TRBV6-1 | . | CATSGVLNTGELFF | TGTGCCACCTCAGGAGTGCTCAACACCGGGGAGCTGTTTTTT
TRBJ1-5 | . | TRBV6-6 | . | CASSPQANQPQHF | TGTGCCAGCAGCCCACAGGCCAATCAGCCCCAGCATTTT
TRBJ2-5 | . | TRBV11-2 | . | CASSLWDSGSLGGTQYF | TGTGCCAGCAGCTTATGGGATAGCGGTTCCTTGGGAGGGACCCAGTACTTC
TRBJ2-1 | TRBD1 | TRBV5-1 | . | CASSPATGLSSYNEQFF | TGCGCCAGCAGCCCGGCGACAGGGCTTAGCTCCTACAATGAGCAGTTCTTC
TRBJ2-3 | . | TRBV10-2 | . | CASSLTLGSRADTQYF | TGCGCCAGCAGTCTAACATTAGGGTCTAGGGCAGATACGCAGTATTTT
TRBJ2-6 | . | TRBV5-1 | . | CASSLQGSGANVLTF | TGCGCCAGCAGCTTACAGGGCTCTGGGGCCAACGTCCTGACTTTC
TRBJ2-2 | . | TRBV7-2 | few | CASSLRDRPGRKGGELFF | TGTGCCAGCAGCCTTAGAGATAGACCGGGGAGGAAGGGCGGGGAGCTGTTTTTT
TRBJ1-5 | . | TRBV10-3 | . | CAISDISQPQHF | TGTGCCATCAGTGACATCTCTCAGCCCCAGCATTTT
TRBJ1-2 | . | TRBV25-1 | once | CASSGPRGNYGYTF | TGTGCCAGCAGTGGACCTAGGGGTAACTATGGCTACACCTTC
TRBJ1-5 | . | TRBV18 | . | CASSEGGAPQHF | TGTGCCAGCTCTGAGGGGGGCGCTCCCCAGCATTTT
TRBJ2-2 | . | TRBV11-3 | . | CASSPGGGRMTGELFF | TGTGCCAGCAGCCCAGGGGGCGGGAGAATGACCGGGGAGCTGTTTTTT
TRBJ2-4 | TRBD2 | TRBV5-1 | . | CASSLALTSEGWDIQYF | TGCGCCAGCAGCTTGGCCCTAACTAGCGAGGGGTGGGACATTCAGTACTTC
TRBJ2-1 | . | TRBV10-1 | few | CASSPLTGSEQFF | TGCGCCAGCAGTCCCTTAACAGGGAGTGAGCAGTTCTTC
TRBJ2-1 | . | TRBV7-9 | . | CASSLVRQEVNEQFF | TGTGCCAGCAGCTTAGTTCGTCAGGAGGTAAATGAGCAGTTCTTC
TRBJ2-5 | TRBD2 | TRBV2 | . | CASSEALGTSGKETQYF | TGTGCCAGCAGTGAAGCGCTTGGCACTAGCGGAAAAGAGACCCAGTACTTC
TRBJ2-5 | TRBD2 | TRBV5-4 | . | CASSLAASGRAVETQYF | TGTGCCAGCAGCTTGGCGGCTAGCGGGAGGGCCGTTGAGACCCAGTACTTC
TRBJ1-2 | TRBD1 | TRBV2 | . | CASTPDRGKDGYTF | TGTGCCAGCACCCCCGACAGGGGAAAGGATGGCTACACCTTC
TRBJ1-5 | . | TRBV6-4 | . | CASSPEAGQPQHF | TGTGCCAGCAGTCCTGAAGCGGGTCAGCCCCAGCATTTT
TRBJ2-1 | TRBD2 | TRBV19 | once | CASSGGGGRNEQFF | TGTGCCAGTAGTGGCGGGGGGGGGCGGAATGAGCAGTTCTTC
TRBJ2-3 | TRBD2 | TRBV5-6 | . | CASSLGLAGVLDTQYF | TGTGCCAGCAGCTTGGGACTAGCGGGAGTATTAGATACGCAGTATTTT
TRBJ2-7 | . | TRBV9 | . | CASSVGGLGYEQYF | TGTGCCAGCAGCGTAGGCGGACTCGGATACGAGCAGTACTTC
TRBJ2-7 | TRBD2 | TRBV7-9 | . | CASSLEASGAYEQYF | TGTGCCAGCAGCTTAGAGGCTAGCGGGGCATACGAGCAGTACTTC